This T cell receptor (beta chain) was retrieved from a study of blood T cell repertoires in COVID-19. Germline V gives CDR1 SGHNT, CDR2 YENEEA. CDR3 length: 16 residues. The germline V and J ends were trimmed by 1 base and 1 base, with 13 bases remaining between them. In the study's own analysis: Cell counts per sample came from amplifying reference gene primers. Here immunoSEQ multiplex PCR was the method, and the copy in TCRdb shows in-frame clones only, minus some. That table furnishes V, J and clone size, whereas the DNA furnished D and trimming. The repertoire has hundreds of thousands of clones, roughly 90% of them found once; the top ten carry roughly 0.87%.

The chain combines TRBV11-3 with TRBJ2-5; D is possibly TRBD1 (5 bases). This sequence was found in a man between 18 and 35 years old with COVID-19, enrolled during active disease. The sequenced sample consisted of peripheral blood. This CDR3 reads CASSLVARGPQETQYF. The CDR3 nucleotides are TGTGCCAGCAGCTTAGTGGCTAGGGGCCCCCAAGAGACCCAGTACTTC.